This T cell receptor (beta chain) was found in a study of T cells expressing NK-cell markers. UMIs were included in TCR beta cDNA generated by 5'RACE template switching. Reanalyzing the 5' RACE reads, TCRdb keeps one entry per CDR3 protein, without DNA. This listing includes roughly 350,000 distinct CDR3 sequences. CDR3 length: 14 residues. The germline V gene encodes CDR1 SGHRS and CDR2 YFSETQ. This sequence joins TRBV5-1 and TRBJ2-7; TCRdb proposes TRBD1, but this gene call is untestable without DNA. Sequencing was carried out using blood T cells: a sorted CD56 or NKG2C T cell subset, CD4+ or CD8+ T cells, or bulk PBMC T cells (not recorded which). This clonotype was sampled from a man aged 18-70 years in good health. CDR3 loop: CASSRDRSTGEQYF. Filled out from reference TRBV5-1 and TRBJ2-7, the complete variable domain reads KAGVTQTPRYLIKTRGQQVTLSCSPISGHRSVSWYQQTPGQGLQFLFEYFSETQRNKGNFPGRFSGRQFSNSRSEMNVSTLELGDSALYLCASSRDRSTGEQYFGPGTRLTVT.